This T cell receptor beta chain came from a study of blood T cell repertoires in COVID-19. As for the study in general: Nucleic acid was either cDNA or gDNA, and it came from T cells, B-cell-depleted T cells, or PBMCs.

The CDR3 is made up of 16 amino acids. J lost 5 bases, V lost 5 bases, and 10 bases had no gene match. Germline V gene data show CDR1 as SGHNT and CDR2 as YYREEE (reference sequence). Produced via immunoSEQ multiplex PCR; TCRdb's table is partial and in-frame only. The sample shows around 100,000 clones, 80% to 90% of them seen only once. This receptor was identified in a woman older than 75 with acute or convalescent COVID-19. V usage is TRBV5-4 and J usage is TRBJ2-7; 13 positions agree with TRBD2. Sequencing input: peripheral blood. The CDR3 DNA sequence: TGTGCCAGCAGTTCCTCGGGGACTAGCGGGGTCCACGAGCAGTACTTC. This encodes CASSSSGTSGVHEQYF.